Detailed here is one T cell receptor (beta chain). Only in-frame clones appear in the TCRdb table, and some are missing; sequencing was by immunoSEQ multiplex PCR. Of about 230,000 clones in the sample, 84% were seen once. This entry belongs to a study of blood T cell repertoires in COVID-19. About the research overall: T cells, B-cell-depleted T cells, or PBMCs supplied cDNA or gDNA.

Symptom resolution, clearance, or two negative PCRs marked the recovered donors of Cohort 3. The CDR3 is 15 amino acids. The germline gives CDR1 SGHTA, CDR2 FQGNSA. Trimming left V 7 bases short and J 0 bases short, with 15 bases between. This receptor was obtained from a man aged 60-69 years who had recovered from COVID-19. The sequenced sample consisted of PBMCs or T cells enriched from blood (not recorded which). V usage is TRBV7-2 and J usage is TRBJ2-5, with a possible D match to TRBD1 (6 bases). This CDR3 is CASNLQGRYQETQYF. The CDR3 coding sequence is TGTGCCAGCAACCTACAGGGCAGGTACCAAGAGACCCAGTACTTC.